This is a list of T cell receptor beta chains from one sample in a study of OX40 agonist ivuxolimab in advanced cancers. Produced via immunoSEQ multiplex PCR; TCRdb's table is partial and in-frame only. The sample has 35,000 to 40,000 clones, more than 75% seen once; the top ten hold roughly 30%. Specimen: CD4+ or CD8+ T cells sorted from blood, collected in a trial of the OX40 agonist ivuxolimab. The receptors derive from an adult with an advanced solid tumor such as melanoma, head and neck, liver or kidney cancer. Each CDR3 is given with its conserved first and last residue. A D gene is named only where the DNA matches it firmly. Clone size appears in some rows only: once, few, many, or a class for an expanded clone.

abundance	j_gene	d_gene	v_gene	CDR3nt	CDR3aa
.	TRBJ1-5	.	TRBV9	TGTGCCAGCAGCCAATCAGGGGCTATCGATCAGCCCCAGCATTTT	CASSQSGAIDQPQHF
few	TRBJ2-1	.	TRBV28	TGTGCCAGCAGCCTATACAATGAGCAGTTCTTC	CASSLYNEQFF
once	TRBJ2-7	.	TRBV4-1	TGCGCCAGCAGCCAAGGGGGCGGGGCTTCCTACGAGCAGTACTTC	CASSQGGGASYEQYF
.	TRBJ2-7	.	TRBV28	TGTGCCAGCATTCAGGGCTACGAGCAGTACTTC	CASIQGYEQYF
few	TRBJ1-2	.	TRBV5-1	TGCGCCAGCAGCCTTCCGGACGGGGATGGCTACACCTTC	CASSLPDGDGYTF
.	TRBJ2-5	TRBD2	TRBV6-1	TGTGCCAGCTGGGAGGGGCGGGGGGGCGCTGAGACCCAGTACTTC	CASWEGRGGAETQYF
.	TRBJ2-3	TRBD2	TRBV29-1	TGCAGCGTTGGGGAGGGAGGCACAGATACGCAGTATTTT	CSVGEGGTDTQYF
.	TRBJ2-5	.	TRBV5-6	TGTGCCAGCAGCTTGGGACTACCCTTCCAAGAGACCCAGTACTTC	CASSLGLPFQETQYF
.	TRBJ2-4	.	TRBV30	TGTGCCTGGAGGGGGGTCGGGGAGAGGGCCAAAAACATTCAGTACTTC	CAWRGVGERAKNIQYF
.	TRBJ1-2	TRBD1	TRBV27	TGTGCCAGCAGTACCTTTGGGACAGCGAACTATGGCTACACCTTC	CASSTFGTANYGYTF
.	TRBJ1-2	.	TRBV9	TGTGCCAGCAGCGGAGGGGTGACAGGAGCTAACTATGGCTACACCTTC	CASSGGVTGANYGYTF
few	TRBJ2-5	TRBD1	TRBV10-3	TGTGCCATCAGTGGTCGGACAGGGGGCGCGGAGACCCAGTACTTC	CAISGRTGGAETQYF
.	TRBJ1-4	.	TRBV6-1	TGTGCCAGCAACTACCCGCCTGAGGAAAAACTGTTTTTT	CASNYPPEEKLFF
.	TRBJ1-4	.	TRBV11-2	TGTGCCAGCAGCCCGGGAGGCGTGGGAGAAAAACTGTTTTTT	CASSPGGVGEKLFF
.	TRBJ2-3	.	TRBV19	TGTGCCAGTAGTATTCGGGGTATGACGGGGGAGACCACAGATACGCAGTATTTT	CASSIRGMTGETTDTQYF
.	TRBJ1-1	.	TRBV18	TGTGCCAGCTCACAGGGTTTAAGCACTGAAGCTTTCTTT	CASSQGLSTEAFF
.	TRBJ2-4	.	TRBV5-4	TGTGCCAGCAGCTTGGGTAGCGGCGTAGAGTATATTCAGTACTTC	CASSLGSGVEYIQYF
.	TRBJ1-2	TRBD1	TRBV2	TGTGCCAGCAGAAGGACAGGGGGCGGCTATGGCTACACCTTC	CASRRTGGGYGYTF
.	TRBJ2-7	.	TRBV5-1	TGCGCCAGCAGCTTGGCCCAAGGACGGGCCTACGAGCAGTACTTC	CASSLAQGRAYEQYF
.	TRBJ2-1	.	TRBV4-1	TGCGCCAGCAGCCAAGATTTAGGAGGGAGCGGCTACAATGAGCAGTTCTTC	CASSQDLGGSGYNEQFF
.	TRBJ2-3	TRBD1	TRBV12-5	TGTGCTAGTGGTTTGGGGACAGGGGGCGCAGATACGCAGTATTTT	CASGLGTGGADTQYF
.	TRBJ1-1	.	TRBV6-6	TGTGCCAGCAGCCCCCCGGGGGAAGGTTCGGAAGCTTTCTTT	CASSPPGEGSEAFF
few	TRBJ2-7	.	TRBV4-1	TGCGCCAGCAGCCAACATACAGGGTACGAGCAGTACTTC	CASSQHTGYEQYF
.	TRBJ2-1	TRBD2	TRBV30	TGTGCCTGGACCCTAGCGGGAGGGTGGAATGAGCAGTTCTTC	CAWTLAGGWNEQFF
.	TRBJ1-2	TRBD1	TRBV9	TGTGCCAGCAGCGTAGATGCGGGACAGGGGGCCTATGGCTACACCTTC	CASSVDAGQGAYGYTF
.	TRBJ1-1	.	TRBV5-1	TGCGCCAGCAGCCCAGGACACCGCCCTGAGACGAACACTGAAGCTTTCTTT	CASSPGHRPETNTEAFF
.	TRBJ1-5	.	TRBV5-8	TGTGCCAGCAGCCGGAGGGGGTATAGCAATCAGCCCCAGCATTTT	CASSRRGYSNQPQHF
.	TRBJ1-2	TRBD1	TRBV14	TGTGCCAGCAGCCAAGGGGCAGGGGGCTATGGCTACACCTTC	CASSQGAGGYGYTF
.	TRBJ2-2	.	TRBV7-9	TGTGCCAGCAGCTTGTCTGTGAACACCGGGGAGCTGTTTTTT	CASSLSVNTGELFF
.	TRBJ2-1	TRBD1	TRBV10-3	TGTGCCATCAGTGAAACAGGGGGCGCCCCGATTAATGAGCAGTTCTTC	CAISETGGAPINEQFF
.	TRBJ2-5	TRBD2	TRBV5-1	TGCGCCAGCAGCTTCAGCGGGGGTGCCGAGACCCAGTACTTC	CASSFSGGAETQYF
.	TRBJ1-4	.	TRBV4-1	TGCGCCAGCAGCCAAGAAGGGGCGCACACGTCAAATGAAAAACTGTTTTTT	CASSQEGAHTSNEKLFF
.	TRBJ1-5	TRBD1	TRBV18	TGTGCCAGCTCTGGGACAGGCAATCAGCCCCAGCATTTT	CASSGTGNQPQHF
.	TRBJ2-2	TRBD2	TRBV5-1	TGCGCCAGCAGTCGCGGACTAGCGGGGACCGGGGAGCTGTTTTTT	CASSRGLAGTGELFF
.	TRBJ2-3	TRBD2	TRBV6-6	TGTGCCAGCAGCCACGGGACTAGCAATCCAGATACGCAGTATTTT	CASSHGTSNPDTQYF
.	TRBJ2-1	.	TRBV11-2	TGTGCCAGCAGCGCGGGGTTCTCCTACAATGAGCAGTTCTTC	CASSAGFSYNEQFF
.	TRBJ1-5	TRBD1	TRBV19	TGTGCCAGTAGTATGGCGGGGACAGGGTATCGGCGAGGACAGCCCCAGCATTTT	CASSMAGTGYRRGQPQHF